Listed here is a single TCR beta chain. The observed sequence ends 3 residues before the CDR3 terminus, with the missing tail filled in from the germline J gene. Some clones are missing from TCRdb's copy, which holds only in-frame ones; the method was immunoSEQ multiplex PCR. The sample has tens of thousands of clones. This sample is part of a study of T cells in women clearing cervical HPV infection. The CDR3 sequence is 15 residues long. V lost 4 bases to trimming and J lost 1 base; unmatched junction nucleotides: 7. Germline V gene lookup returns CDR1 SGHRS and CDR2 YFSETQ. The chain is built from TRBV5-1 and TRBJ2-7; TRBD2 matches at 8 bases. Specimen: blood buffy coat. The source is a woman between 18 and 75 years old with a cervical HPV16 infection that either progressed to CIN3+ or cleared (not recorded which). This CDR3 is CASSPLAGSSYEQYF. CDR3 DNA (partial): TGCGCCAGCAGCCCCTTAGCGGGGTCATCCTACGAG.